This T cell receptor (beta chain) emerged from a study of blood T cell repertoires in COVID-19. In germline, CDR1 is SEHNR, CDR2 FQNEAQ (reference sequence). Trimming took 5 bases from V and 3 from J; bases not matched to a gene: 7. This CDR3 comprises 16 residues. Study processing details: The assay estimated nucleated cells by amplifying reference gene primers. Generated by immunoSEQ multiplex PCR, the TCRdb table keeps only in-frame clones and is missing some. The V and J calls and the clone size are those of that table, but D and trimming were determined from the DNA. This sample has roughly 30,000 clones, with around 83% found just once.

Sequencing was carried out using peripheral blood. The clonotype was recovered from a human donor in a cohort sampled during active COVID-19. This chain joins TRBV7-9 and TRBJ2-2, with 9 bases that match TRBD1. CDR3 coding DNA: TGTGCCAGCAGCCCCCCGGGACAGGGATACACCGGGGAGCTGTTTTTT. It encodes CASSPPGQGYTGELFF.